A single TCR beta chain is shown here with its context. The antigen this receptor binds is unknown. No base qualities exist here, and no much larger clone lies one base off it. Looking up the germline V gene (reference sequence) yields CDR1 LGHDT and CDR2 YNNKEL. The germline V end is reduced by 8 bases and the J end by 3 bases; junction bases left unmatched: 6. The CDR3 contains 15 residues, cysteine and phenylalanine counted. Only the CDR3 DNA is retained, 45 bases long and in frame from the first base. TCRbeta CDR3 regions were amplified from genomic DNA by means of the immunoSEQ Assay, a bias-controlled multiplex PCR. The authors processed their data as follows. Within the assay, amplification of reference gene primers was used to estimate how many nucleated cells each sample contained. Sequence reads were collapsed and filtered to measure the absolute abundance of every unique TCRbeta CDR3 rearrangement. For each sample, productive Simpson clonality was calculated as the square root of Simpson's diversity index across productive rearrangements. TCRdb limited this immuneACCESS table to in-frame rearrangements with V and J called. A share of clones is missing; checked studies link under half to unresolved V genes, and the rest is unexplained. For V, J and clone size, that table is used; D and trimming come from the DNA. The sample yields 210,000 or so clones; 87% were counted once. The ten largest clones represent approximately 10% of the sample.

This sample is part of a study of blood T cell repertoires in COVID-19 (dated by TCRdb to the early 2020s). Regarding the study in general: Samples covering the acute and convalescent phases of COVID-19 were provided by collaborators in the United States, Italy and Spain. The material from the prospective study consisted of cDNA or gDNA derived from T cells, B-cell-depleted T cells, or PBMCs. Deeply sampled blood TCRbeta repertoires from subjects exposed to, actively infected with, or recovered from COVID-19 were included in the dataset. The repertoires were released in a freely available public database intended as a resource for research on the immune response to SARS-CoV-2. Samples were obtained from the ongoing ImmuneRACE study (first 160 participants) and from some 1,300 subjects provided by 6 global collaborators. A de-identified subject ID, COVID-19 status, age in years and sex were almost always included in the sample metadata. HLA class I and class II types, where available, came from metadata supplied by the sample provider rather than from assay-based typing.

In the prospective study, participants were roughly 18 to 100 years old, resided in about two dozen geographic areas of the United States, and were enrolled through a virtual design. Cohort assignment in the prospective study relied on participant-reported clinical history from a screening survey and a study questionnaire. Recovered participants in ImmuneRACE Cohort 3 were defined by two consecutive negative NP/OP PCR tests, clearance by a healthcare professional, or resolution of symptoms. In the prospective study, mobile phlebotomists collected whole blood, serum and a nasopharyngeal or oropharyngeal swab from each participant. Additional blood draws and questionnaires over an approximately two-month period could optionally be provided by prospective study participants. Prospective study blood samples were shipped either frozen or at room temperature before DNA extraction. Results the study describes overall, beyond this receptor: The amount of clinical and demographic metadata varied by source and participant and was provided uncurated.

The sequence derives from a man under 40 who had recovered from COVID-19. The chain joins TRBV3-1 (or the pseudogene TRBV3-2) to TRBJ2-1, with TRBD2 identical over 11 junction bases. The sequencing input was PBMCs or T cells enriched from blood (not recorded which). The CDR3 reads as follows: CASQITSGSYNEQFF. At the DNA level, the sequence is TGTGCCAGCCAAATAACTAGCGGGAGCTACAATGAGCAGTTCTTC.